These 13 T cell receptor beta chains came from one sample sequenced in a study of beta chain features in type 1 diabetes. Of the isolated RNA, all was reverse transcribed, and so the sequenced material was expressed TCRB transcripts. TCRdb's copy holds only in-frame clones and misses some; the assay was immunoSEQ multiplex PCR. The sample has roughly 250,000 clones, more than 65% seen once. The sample comprised naive CD4+ T cells from blood. Receptors originate from a man aged 30-40 years in good health.

The chain employs TRBV29-1 and TRBJ2-7; D is perhaps TRBD2 (6 bases). Germline CDR1 SQVTM, CDR2 ANQGSEA. V lost 4 bases and J 1 base, leaving 11 bases between the germline ends. The CDR3 is 13 amino acids. The CDR3 DNA sequence: TGCAGCGTTGCGGGAGTCGGGTCCTACGAGCAGTACTTC. It yields the protein CSVAGVGSYEQYF.

As concerns this clone: Other DNA sequences within the sample encode an identical CDR3. The chain's CDR3 is CASSPTDTQYF. The CDR3 DNA reads as TGTGCCAGCTCACCCACAGATACGCAGTATTTT. The chain uses TRBV18 and TRBJ2-3, with D hard to call. CDR3 length: 11 amino acids. CDR1 is KGHSH and CDR2 is LQKENI in the germline V gene. The germline V and J ends were trimmed by 3 bases and 2 bases, with 0 bases remaining between them.

The chain links TRBV29-1 to TRBJ2-7; 9 bases match TRBD1. The V and J ends lost 5 bases and 5 bases, in that order; junction bases with no gene match: 4. The CDR3 covers 12 residues. From germline, CDR1 is SQVTM and CDR2 ANQGSEA. The CDR3 coding sequence is TGCAGCGTTAGCCGGGACAGGGACGAGCAGTACTTC. Translating it yields CSVSRDRDEQYF.

This rearrangement joins TRBV10-3 to TRBJ2-5; tentatively, D is TRBD2 (6 bases). V lost 2 bases, J lost 5 bases, and 15 bases lay in between. The length of the CDR3 is 15 residues. Germline V gives CDR1 ENHRY, CDR2 SYGVKD. The CDR3 protein is CAISERRGSVETQYF. CDR3 sequence (DNA): TGTGCCATCAGTGAGAGACGGGGGTCGGTGGAGACCCAGTACTTC.

V gene TRBV4-3 combines with J gene TRBJ2-1; 9 nucleotides line up with TRBD1. The ends lost 6 bases at V and 5 bases at J; junction bases unmatched: 8. The CDR3 covers 15 residues. CDR1 and CDR2 (germline): LGHNA, YSLEER. The CDR3 is CASRLTGTGNNEQFF. The DNA of the CDR3 is TGCGCCAGCAGACTCACCGGGACAGGGAACAATGAGCAGTTCTTC.

V usage is TRBV10-3 and J usage is TRBJ2-7; D is unresolved. With 0 bases removed from V and 7 bases from J, the gap between germline ends came to 13 bases. CDR1 ENHRY and CDR2 SYGVKD come from the germline V gene. The CDR3 runs to 14 residues. CDR3 in amino acids: CAISESKGIEEQYF. For the CDR3, the DNA is TGTGCCATCAGTGAGTCAAAAGGGATCGAGGAGCAGTACTTC.

This clone was picked up one time. The chain has TRBV5-1 and TRBJ2-2; perhaps TRBD1 as D (5 bases). The CDR3 loop spans 14 amino acids. Between the trimmed V and J ends, which lost 1 base and 4 bases, there was a span of 8 bases. Germline-derived CDR1 and CDR2 are SGHRS and YFSETQ. CDR3 DNA: TGCGCCAGCAGCTTGTTGACAGCCACCGGGGAGCTGTTTTTT. Translation: CASSLLTATGELFF.

In its sample, this clone was seen a few times. The CDR3 nucleotides are TGTGCCTGGAGCGCTCCGGGAGAGTGGGGCGTCCTGACTTTC. This codes for CAWSAPGEWGVLTF. The chain combines TRBV30 with TRBJ2-6; TRBD2 might be the D (6 bases). The V end lost 3 bases, the J end lost 12 bases, and 18 bases lay between the germline ends. Germline assignment: CDR1 GTSNPN and CDR2 SVGIG (reference sequence). The CDR3 spans 14 residues.

The chain links TRBV28 to TRBJ2-5, with a weak D call TRBD1 (7 bases). V was trimmed by 6 bases and J by 2 bases, leaving 10 bases between them. The germline CDR1 and CDR2 sequences are MDHEN and SYDVKM. The CDR3 totals 13 residues. For the CDR3, the DNA is TGTGCCAGCAGGCGGGGACAGCAAGAGACCCAGTACTTC. It yields the protein CASRRGQQETQYF.

A few counts support this clone. The chain has TRBV30 and TRBJ2-5; D is perhaps TRBD1 (5 bases). The CDR3 loop spans 15 amino acids. From germline, CDR1 is GTSNPN and CDR2 SVGIG (reference sequence). Between the trimmed V and J ends, which lost 2 bases and 1 base, there was a span of 14 bases. The CDR3 sequence is CAWSSSSGIQETQYF. The CDR3 DNA reads TGTGCCTGGAGTTCATCATCAGGGATCCAAGAGACCCAGTACTTC. The variable domain in full, with the rest retrieved from reference TRBV30 and TRBJ2-5, is SQTIHQWPATLVQPVGSPLSLECTVEGTSNPNLYWYRQAAGRGLQLLFYSVGIGQISSEVPQNLSASRPQDRQFILSSKKLLLSDSGFYLCAWSSSSGIQETQYFGPGTRLLVL.

This clone was seen a handful of times. The genes are TRBV7-8 and TRBJ2-6; weak D call: TRBD1 (5 bases). Trimming pared 5 bases from V and 4 bases from J, leaving 12 bases between. This CDR3 contains 15 residues. Germline loops: CDR1 SGHVS, CDR2 FQNEAQ. The CDR3 protein is CASSLQGAGANVLTF. The CDR3 nucleotides are TGTGCCAGCAGCCTACAAGGGGCGGGGGCCAACGTCCTGACTTTC.

The rearrangement links TRBV5-1 to TRBJ2-1, with TRBD2 matching over 8 bases. The germline CDR1 and CDR2 sequences are SGHRS and YFSETQ. V was clipped by 6 bases and J by 2 bases; unmatched bases: 7. The CDR3 spans 15 residues. The CDR3 sequence is CASMEVAGTYNEQFF. CDR3 in DNA: TGCGCCAGCATGGAGGTAGCGGGGACCTACAATGAGCAGTTCTTC.

The chain has TRBV29-1 and TRBJ2-7; D gene uncertain. The CDR3 loop spans 13 amino acids. V dropped 7 bases and J dropped 1 base, with 14 bases sitting between them. Germline assignment: CDR1 SQVTM and CDR2 ANQGSEA. The CDR3 sequence: CSALDALSYEQYF. The DNA for the CDR3 is TGCAGCGCTCTGGACGCACTTTCCTACGAGCAGTACTTC.